The subject of this entry is one TCR beta chain. Its antigen is still unknown. Sequencing was performed with immunoSEQ multiplex PCR; in TCRdb, only in-frame clones are kept and a portion is missing. The sample lists fewer than 70,000 clones; around 86% were seen once. As to time point: week 47, end of study. Alongside topical imiquimod, each dose of vaccine comprised 300 ug of mutant IDH1 20-mer peptide. This sample is drawn from a study of a mutant IDH1 vaccine in newly diagnosed glioma. V lost 8 bases to trimming and J lost 4 bases; unmatched junction nucleotides: 5. Germline V gene sequence: CDR1 SNHLY, CDR2 FYNNEI. The CDR3 is 13 residues long.

The rearrangement links TRBV2 to TRBJ2-7, with TRBD2 matching 10 bases. Specimen: PBMCs, collected from a glioma patient whose treatment included an IDH1 peptide vaccine. This TCR came from a man under 40 with glioma. CDR3 residues: CASQAGGQYEQYF. The CDR3 DNA sequence: TGTGCCAGCCAAGCGGGGGGGCAGTACGAGCAGTACTTC.